This TCR beta chain was captured in a study of control samples from healthy donors and cancer patients. V shed 3 bases and J 4 bases; nucleotides not matched to a gene: 6. CDR1 and CDR2 (germline): MNHNS, SASEGT. CDR3 length: 15 residues. Assay used: immunoSEQ multiplex PCR; TCRdb lists only in-frame clones, some missing. This table holds 200,000 or so clones, just under 95% found once. Sequenced: blood. V is TRBV6-1 and J is TRBJ1-5; 7 nucleotides line up with TRBD1. The clonotype comes from a man over 45 in good health. The CDR3 DNA reads TGTGCCAGCAGTGAGCGGGGGACAGTTAATCAGCCCCAGCATTTT. Amino acid sequence: CASSERGTVNQPQHF.